This entry lists 22 T cell receptor beta chains sequenced from one sample in a study of blood T cell repertoires in COVID-19. The method was immunoSEQ multiplex PCR; TCRdb's version includes in-frame clones alone and lacks a portion of them. The sample includes about 220,000 clones, less than 90% of them seen just once. Sequencing was done on a sample of peripheral blood. The source of these receptors is a man under 40 with active or convalescent COVID-19.

V and J are TRBV9 and TRBJ2-1; TRBD2 might be the D (5 bases). The CDR3 loop spans 12 amino acids. The V and J ends lost 4 bases and 4 bases respectively, with 6 bases between them. The germline gives CDR1 SGDLS, CDR2 YYNGEE. The CDR3 sequence: CASSRGYNEQFF. In nucleotides, the CDR3 is TGTGCCAGCAGCCGGGGATACAATGAGCAGTTCTTC.

The count of this clone is one. V usage is TRBV9 and J usage is TRBJ1-1; no reliable D call. The ends were cut back, 0 bases at V and 1 base at J, with 10 bases in the middle. This CDR3 region has 15 residues. Germline V gene lookup returns CDR1 SGDLS and CDR2 YYNGEE. The CDR3 reads CASSVVRLPNTEAFF. CDR3 coding DNA: TGTGCCAGCAGCGTAGTGCGGTTACCGAACACTGAAGCTTTCTTT.

This chain links TRBV5-4 with TRBJ2-3; D is perhaps TRBD2 (7 bases). This CDR3 comprises 18 residues. The V end lost 5 bases, the J end lost 3 bases, and 25 bases lay between the germline ends. The germline V gene has CDR1 SGHNT and CDR2 YYREEE (reference sequence). CDR3 sequence reads: CASRIGLLGGGATDTQYF. DNA of the CDR3: TGTGCCAGCAGGATTGGACTTTTGGGGGGGGGCGCGACAGATACGCAGTATTTT.

The CDR3 is CSVAFRGQNTEAFF. DNA for the CDR3: TGCAGCGTTGCTTTTAGAGGACAGAACACTGAAGCTTTCTTT. This rearrangement joins TRBV29-1 to TRBJ1-1; D is possibly TRBD1 (5 bases). CDR3 length: 14 residues. V lost 4 bases, J lost 1 base, and 13 bases lay in between. CDR1 SQVTM and CDR2 ANQGSEA come from the germline V gene.

The rearrangement joins TRBV12-5 to TRBJ1-1, with D unresolved. The CDR3 has 13 amino acids. Germline-derived CDR1 and CDR2 are LGHNT and FRNRAP. V was cut by 7 bases and J by 4 bases, with 13 bases left in between. As DNA, the CDR3 is TGTGCTAGTGACCGGGGTTGGGGCACTGAAGCTTTCTTT. Amino acids: CASDRGWGTEAFF.

There are a few counts of this clone. The gene calls are TRBV27 and TRBJ1-4; 9 bases match TRBD1. V was pared by 4 bases and J by 8 bases, with 8 bases of the junction left unmatched. Germline assignment: CDR1 MNHEY and CDR2 SMNVEV (reference sequence). This CDR3 has 15 amino acids. DNA for the CDR3: TGTGCCAGCAGTTCCCCCGGGACAGGGCAAGAAAAACTGTTTTTT. Encoded protein: CASSSPGTGQEKLFF.

The V gene is TRBV4-2, the J gene TRBJ2-3; the match to TRBD2 covers 10 bases. This CDR3 spans 17 amino acids. The J segment lost 4 bases and the V segment lost 3 bases, leaving 10 bases of the junction unmatched. Germline CDR1 and CDR2: LGHNA and YNFKEQ. In nucleotides, the CDR3 is TGTGCCAGCAGCCAGCATAGCGGGGGGCCCTCTGCAGATACGCAGTATTTT. Translating it yields CASSQHSGGPSADTQYF.

The V and J genes are TRBV27 and TRBJ1-2; maybe TRBD1 (5 bases). V was cut by 4 bases and J by 2 bases, with 14 bases left in between. CDR3 length: 15 residues. In germline, CDR1 is MNHEY, CDR2 SMNVEV (reference sequence). As DNA, the CDR3 is TGTGCCAGCAGTTCCTTCAGGGTAGGGAACTATGGCTACACCTTC. It specifies CASSSFRVGNYGYTF.

Only a few counts were recorded for this clone. The chain has TRBV4-3 and TRBJ2-1, with 12 bases aligning to TRBD2. The CDR3 is 15 amino acids. The ends lost 3 bases at V and 7 bases at J; junction bases unmatched: 4. Germline V gene sequence: CDR1 LGHNA, CDR2 YSLEER. The CDR3 DNA sequence: TGCGCCAGCAGCCAGACTAGCGGGAGCGTAAATGAGCAGTTCTTC. Its translation: CASSQTSGSVNEQFF.

This clone was picked up one time. In DNA form, the CDR3 reads TGTGCCAGCAGCCGTTGGGGGGGGGCCCGCTACGAGCAGTACTTC. Amino acid sequence: CASSRWGGARYEQYF. The J gene is TRBJ2-7, the V gene TRBV25-1; weak D call: TRBD2 (7 bases). Germline CDR1 MGHDK, CDR2 SYGVNS. The CDR3 contains 15 residues. The germline V and J ends were trimmed by 6 bases and 3 bases, with 18 bases remaining between them.

The V call is TRBV20-1, the J call TRBJ2-7; 9 nucleotides agree with TRBD2. Germline values: CDR1 DFQATT, CDR2 SNEGSKA (reference sequence). The trim removed 7 bases at V and 7 bases at J, leaving 5 bases unmatched. The CDR3 has 11 amino acids. This CDR3 reads CSGRTSVEQYF. The CDR3 DNA reads as TGCAGTGGCAGGACTAGCGTTGAGCAGTACTTC.

The chain links TRBV3-1 (or the pseudogene TRBV3-2) to TRBJ2-6; TRBD2 aligns across 7 bases. The length of the CDR3 is 18 residues. Germline V gene sequence: CDR1 LGHDT, CDR2 YNNKEL (reference sequence). Trimming cost V 0 bases and J 2 bases; bases outside gene matches: 7. The CDR3 here is CASSQDFGGTPGANVLTF. Written as DNA, the CDR3 is TGTGCCAGCAGCCAAGATTTCGGGGGGACCCCTGGGGCCAACGTCCTGACTTTC.

The chain carries TRBV6-2 or TRBV6-3 and TRBJ2-3, with a possible D match to TRBD2 (5 bases). The length of the CDR3 is 16 residues. CDR1 is MNHEY and CDR2 is SVGEGT in the germline V gene. V dropped 4 bases and J dropped 2 bases, with 16 bases sitting between them. The CDR3, as DNA: TGTGCCAGCAGTTGGGCCGGGGAGCCCTACACAGATACGCAGTATTTT. Residues: CASSWAGEPYTDTQYF.

The V gene is TRBV7-9, the J gene TRBJ1-1; 8 bases fit TRBD1. CDR3 size: 16 residues. The V gene end was trimmed by 5 bases and the J gene end by 3 bases; junction bases not matched to a gene: 11. Germline V CDR1 and CDR2: SEHNR, FQNEAQ (reference sequence). CDR3 DNA sequence: TGTGCCAGCAGCCCCACCCCGACAGGGGTGGACACTGAAGCTTTCTTT. Translated, it gives CASSPTPTGVDTEAFF.

CDR3: CASSLDPRVGAFF. In DNA, the CDR3 is TGTGCCAGCAGCTTGGACCCCAGGGTTGGGGCTTTCTTT. The chain links TRBV7-8 to TRBJ1-1; D is perhaps TRBD1 (5 bases). V lost 3 bases and J 11 bases, leaving 16 bases between the germline ends. The germline CDR1 and CDR2 sequences are SGHVS and FQNEAQ. The CDR3 is 13 amino acids. The entire variable domain, with the rest obtained from reference TRBV7-8 and TRBJ1-1, is as follows: GAGVSQSPRYKVAKRGQDVALRCDPISGHVSLFWYQQALGQGPEFLTYFQNEAQLDKSGLPSDRFFAERPEGSVSTLKIQRTQQEDSAVYLCASSLDPRVGAFFGQGTRLTVV.

The gene calls are TRBV4-1 and TRBJ1-2; TRBD1 matches at 11 bases. The CDR3 runs to 13 residues. CDR1 is MGHRA, CDR2 YSYEKL, per germline. V dropped 6 bases and J dropped 6; count of bases not matched to a gene: 3. CDR3: CASSQGQGDGYTF. In DNA, the CDR3 is TGCGCCAGCAGTCAGGGACAGGGGGATGGCTACACCTTC.

The V gene is TRBV19, the J gene TRBJ2-2; D might be TRBD1 (5 bases). The CDR3 is made up of 13 amino acids. The germline V gene encodes CDR1 LNHDA and CDR2 SQIVND (reference sequence). V was shortened by 5 bases and J by 4 bases, with 8 bases between the two germline ends. CDR3 in amino acids: CASSLQGTGELFF. CDR3 DNA sequence: TGTGCCAGTAGTCTCCAGGGCACCGGGGAGCTGTTTTTT.

The rearrangement uses TRBV27 and TRBJ2-1; tentative D call: TRBD2 (6 bases). CDR3 size: 16 residues. V lost 2 bases, J lost 4 bases, and 15 bases lay in between. Germline V gene sequence: CDR1 MNHEY, CDR2 SMNVEV (reference sequence). The DNA for the CDR3 is TGTGCCAGCAGTTTACAGTGGCGGGACGGTTACAATGAGCAGTTCTTC. It codes for CASSLQWRDGYNEQFF.

The chain uses TRBV9 and TRBJ1-2, with a possible D match to TRBD1 (5 bases). Germline-derived CDR1 and CDR2 are SGDLS and YYNGEE. V lost 3 bases to trimming and J lost 1 base, with 22 bases between them. The CDR3 consists of 18 residues. CDR3 sequence: CASSARGEGLGINYGYTF. The CDR3 DNA reads as TGTGCCAGCAGCGCCCGGGGGGAGGGCCTTGGGATTAACTATGGCTACACCTTC.

The V gene is TRBV4-1, the J gene TRBJ1-1; no reliable D call. V was cut by 0 bases and J by 5 bases, with 13 bases left in between. The CDR3 consists of 15 residues. Germline CDR1 is MGHRA and CDR2 is YSYEKL. CDR3 residues: CASSQDPEYFTEAFF. CDR3 nucleotide sequence: TGCGCCAGCAGCCAAGACCCCGAGTACTTTACTGAAGCTTTCTTT.

This clone was detected only a few times. V and J are TRBV5-1 and TRBJ1-1; D might be TRBD1 (5 bases). The CDR3 has 15 amino acids. Trimming removed 0 bases from V and 0 bases from J, with 9 bases in between. In germline, CDR1 is SGHRS, CDR2 YFSETQ. DNA of the CDR3: TGCGCCAGCAGCTTGGAGGGGTACATGAACACTGAAGCTTTCTTT. Amino acid sequence: CASSLEGYMNTEAFF. Supplemented by reference TRBV5-1 and TRBJ1-1, the full variable domain reads KAGVTQTPRYLIKTRGQQVTLSCSPISGHRSVSWYQQTPGQGLQFLFEYFSETQRNKGNFPGRFSGRQFSNSRSEMNVSTLELGDSALYLCASSLEGYMNTEAFFGQGTRLTVV.

The genes are TRBV6-6 and TRBJ1-6; D uncertain. The CDR3 runs to 15 residues. Germline V gives CDR1 MNHNY, CDR2 SVGAGI (reference sequence). V gave up 5 bases and J gave up 7 bases, with 15 bases separating them. CDR3 DNA sequence: TGTGCCAGCAGTCCGCAAGCAGGCCTAAATTCACCCCTCCACTTT. Encoded protein: CASSPQAGLNSPLHF.